Below, 7 T cell receptor beta chains from the same sample are listed, as sequenced in a study of cytomegalovirus exposure and HLA in healthy donors. PCR employed 60 Vbeta and 13 Jbeta primers. Using immunoSEQ multiplex PCR, the repertoire was profiled, and TCRdb retains in-frame clones only, with some absent. The data hold 110,000 to 150,000 clones, with about 79% observed a single time. Sequenced sample: PBMCs. The source is a woman aged 30 to 39 in good health and CMV-seronegative.

This clone appeared once. This sequence joins TRBV5-4 and TRBJ2-3, with TRBD1 matching over 7 bases. There are 15 residues in the CDR3. Germline V gene lookup returns CDR1 SGHNT and CDR2 YYREEE (reference sequence). The J segment lost 2 bases and the V segment lost 2 bases, leaving 5 bases of the junction unmatched. CDR3 bases: TGTGCCAGCAGCTTCCGGGACAGAAACACAGATACGCAGTATTTT. It yields the protein CASSFRDRNTDTQYF.

This chain uses TRBV15 with TRBJ2-3, with a possible D match to TRBD1 (6 bases). This CDR3 is built from 15 residues. V was shortened by 5 bases and J by 2 bases, with 14 bases between the two germline ends. Germline V CDR1 and CDR2: LNHNV, YYDKDF (reference sequence). The DNA of the CDR3 is TGTGCCACCAGCCGACAAACAGGGACCACAGATACGCAGTATTTT. Its translation: CATSRQTGTTDTQYF.

J is TRBJ1-1 and V is TRBV6-1; the D is unclear. Germline assignment: CDR1 MNHNS and CDR2 SASEGT. The CDR3 contains 14 residues. The V end lost 6 bases, the J end lost 4 bases, and 15 bases lay between the germline ends. The CDR3 is CASRRGGGGTEAFF. The CDR3 DNA sequence: TGTGCCAGCAGGAGAGGTGGAGGTGGCACTGAAGCTTTCTTT.

The chain couples TRBV7-2 to TRBJ1-1; a weak D match, TRBD1 (5 bases). CDR1 is SGHTA and CDR2 is FQGNSA in the germline V gene. This CDR3 comprises 13 residues. Trimming cost V 5 bases and J 1 base, with 8 bases left between them. This CDR3 reads CASSGQANTEAFF. The CDR3 nucleotides are TGTGCCAGCAGCGGACAAGCGAACACTGAAGCTTTCTTT.

The chain joins TRBV28 to TRBJ1-1; TRBD1 matches 9 bases. The CDR3 is 15 residues long. Trimming at V came to 7 bases and at J to 3 bases, leaving 9 bases not matched to a gene. CDR1 is MDHEN and CDR2 is SYDVKM in the germline V gene. This CDR3 is CASIPLGQGYTEAFF. The CDR3 DNA reads TGTGCCAGCATACCCCTGGGACAGGGTTACACTGAAGCTTTCTTT.

This clone was seen a few times. The chain combines TRBV11-1 with TRBJ2-5; tentatively, D is TRBD2 (6 bases). The germline V and J ends were trimmed by 5 bases and 0 bases, with 13 bases remaining between them. Germline V CDR1 and CDR2: SGHAT, FQDESV (reference sequence). There are 15 residues in the CDR3. The DNA of the CDR3 is TGTGCCAGCAGCCCCTCGGCGGGGTACCAAGAGACCCAGTACTTC. As protein: CASSPSAGYQETQYF.

This clone has only a few counts. The chain uses TRBV5-4 and TRBJ1-3; D is unclear. CDR1 and CDR2 from the germline V gene are SGHNT and YYREEE (reference sequence). The CDR3 covers 16 residues. Trimming shortened V by 0 bases and J by 0 bases, and 10 bases separated the two germline ends. For the CDR3, the DNA is TGTGCCAGCAGCTTGGCCCCGACACTCTCTGGAAACACCATATATTTT. Its protein product is CASSLAPTLSGNTIYF.